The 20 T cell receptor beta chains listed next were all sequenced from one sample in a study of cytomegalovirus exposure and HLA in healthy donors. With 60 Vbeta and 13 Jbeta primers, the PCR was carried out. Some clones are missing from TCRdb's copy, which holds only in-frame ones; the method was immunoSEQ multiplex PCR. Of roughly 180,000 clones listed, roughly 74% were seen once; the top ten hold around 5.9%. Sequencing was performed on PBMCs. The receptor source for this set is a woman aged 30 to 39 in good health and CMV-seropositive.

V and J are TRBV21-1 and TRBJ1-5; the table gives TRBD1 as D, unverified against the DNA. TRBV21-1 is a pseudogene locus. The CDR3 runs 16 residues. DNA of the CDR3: TGTGCCAGCAGCCCCGGACAGGGCGAGGGAGGGCAGCCCCAGCATTTT. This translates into CASSPGQGEGGQPQHF.

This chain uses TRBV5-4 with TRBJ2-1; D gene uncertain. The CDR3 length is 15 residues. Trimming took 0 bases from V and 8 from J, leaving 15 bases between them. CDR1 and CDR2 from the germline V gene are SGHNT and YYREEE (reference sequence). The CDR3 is CASSLDWKTSDEQFF. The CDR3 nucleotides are TGTGCCAGCAGCTTGGACTGGAAGACATCCGATGAGCAGTTCTTC.

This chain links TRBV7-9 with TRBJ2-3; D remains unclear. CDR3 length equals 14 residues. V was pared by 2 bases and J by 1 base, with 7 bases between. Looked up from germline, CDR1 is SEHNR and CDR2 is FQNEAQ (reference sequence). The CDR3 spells CASSLFAGTDTQYF. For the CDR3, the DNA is TGTGCCAGCAGCTTATTTGCAGGCACAGATACGCAGTATTTT.

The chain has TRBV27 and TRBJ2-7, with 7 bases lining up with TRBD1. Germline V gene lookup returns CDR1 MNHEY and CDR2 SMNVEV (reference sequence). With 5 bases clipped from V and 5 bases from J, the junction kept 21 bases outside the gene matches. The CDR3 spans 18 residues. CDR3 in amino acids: CASSPPTLTGIKFHEQYF. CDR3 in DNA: TGTGCCAGCAGTCCCCCCACACTGACAGGGATCAAGTTCCACGAGCAGTACTTC.

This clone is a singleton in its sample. CDR3 bases: TGTGCCAGCAGCGTAGGTTTCCTCACTGAAGCTTTCTTT. Its translation is CASSVGFLTEAFF. The chain couples TRBV9 to TRBJ1-1; D gene ambiguous. Germline V gene lookup returns CDR1 SGDLS and CDR2 YYNGEE. Trimming removed 0 bases from V and 4 bases from J, with 7 bases in between. This CDR3 spans 13 amino acids. Combining the CDR3 with reference TRBV9 and TRBJ1-1 gives the whole variable domain DSGVTQTPKHLITATGQRVTLRCSPRSGDLSVYWYQQSLDQGLQFLIQYYNGEERAKGNILERFSAQQFPDLHSELNLSSLELGDSALYFCASSVGFLTEAFFGQGTRLTVV.

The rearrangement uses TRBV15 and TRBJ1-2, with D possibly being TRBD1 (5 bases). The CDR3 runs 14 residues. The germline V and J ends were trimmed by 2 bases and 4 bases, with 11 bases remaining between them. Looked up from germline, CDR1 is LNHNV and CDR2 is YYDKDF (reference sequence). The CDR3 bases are TGTGCCACCAGCAGATCAGGGTTTGTCTATGGCTACACCTTC. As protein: CATSRSGFVYGYTF.

CDR3 DNA sequence: TGTGCCAGCAGCCCTGAGGGACTGGGGGTTTACGAGCAGTACTTC. Protein: CASSPEGLGVYEQYF. The V and J genes are TRBV7-8 and TRBJ2-7; tentatively, D is TRBD2 (6 bases). CDR1 and CDR2 (germline): SGHVS, FQNEAQ. This CDR3 spans 15 amino acids. Trimming shortened V by 5 bases and J by 4 bases, and 18 bases separated the two germline ends. The full variable domain, in which reference TRBV7-8 and TRBJ2-7 provide the parts outside the CDR3, is GAGVSQSPRYKVAKRGQDVALRCDPISGHVSLFWYQQALGQGPEFLTYFQNEAQLDKSGLPSDRFFAERPEGSVSTLKIQRTQQEDSAVYLCASSPEGLGVYEQYFGPGTRLTVT.

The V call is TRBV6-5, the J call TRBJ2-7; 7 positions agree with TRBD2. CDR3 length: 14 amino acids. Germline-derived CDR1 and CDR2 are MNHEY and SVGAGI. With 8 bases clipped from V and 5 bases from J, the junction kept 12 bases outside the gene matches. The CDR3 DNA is TGTGCCAGCGGGAGGGACCCTTTAATCAACGAGCAGTACTTC. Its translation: CASGRDPLINEQYF.

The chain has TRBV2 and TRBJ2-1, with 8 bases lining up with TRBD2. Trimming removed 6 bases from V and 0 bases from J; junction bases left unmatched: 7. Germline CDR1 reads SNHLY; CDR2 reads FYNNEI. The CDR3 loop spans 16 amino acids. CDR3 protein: CASRPIAGSSYNEQFF. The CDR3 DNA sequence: TGTGCCAGCAGACCGATAGCGGGGAGCTCCTACAATGAGCAGTTCTTC.

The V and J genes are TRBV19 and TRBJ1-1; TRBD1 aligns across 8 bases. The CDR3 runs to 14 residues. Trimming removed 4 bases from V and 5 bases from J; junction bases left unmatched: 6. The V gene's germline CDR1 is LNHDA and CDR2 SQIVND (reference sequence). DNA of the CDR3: TGTGCCAGTAGTACCCTCACAGGGGGTACTGAAGCTTTCTTT. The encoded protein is CASSTLTGGTEAFF.

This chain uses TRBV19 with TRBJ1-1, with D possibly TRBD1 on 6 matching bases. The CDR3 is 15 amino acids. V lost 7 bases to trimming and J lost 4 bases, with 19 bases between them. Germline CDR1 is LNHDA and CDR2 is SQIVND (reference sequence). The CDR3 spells CASINRDVGLTEAFF. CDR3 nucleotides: TGTGCCAGTATCAACAGGGACGTTGGACTCACTGAAGCTTTCTTT.

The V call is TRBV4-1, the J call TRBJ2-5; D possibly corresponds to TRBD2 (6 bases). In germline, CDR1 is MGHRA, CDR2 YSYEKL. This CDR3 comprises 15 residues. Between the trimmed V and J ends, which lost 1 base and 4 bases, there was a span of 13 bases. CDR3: CASSQVEGLGETQYF. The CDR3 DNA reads TGCGCCAGCAGCCAAGTGGAGGGGCTTGGAGAGACCCAGTACTTC.

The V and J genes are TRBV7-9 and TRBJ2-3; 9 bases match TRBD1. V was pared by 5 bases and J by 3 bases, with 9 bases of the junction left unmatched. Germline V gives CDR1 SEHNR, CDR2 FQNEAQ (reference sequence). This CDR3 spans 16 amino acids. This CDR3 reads CASSRTGTGLTDTQYF. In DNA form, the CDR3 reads TGTGCCAGCAGCCGAACCGGGACAGGGCTAACAGATACGCAGTATTTT.

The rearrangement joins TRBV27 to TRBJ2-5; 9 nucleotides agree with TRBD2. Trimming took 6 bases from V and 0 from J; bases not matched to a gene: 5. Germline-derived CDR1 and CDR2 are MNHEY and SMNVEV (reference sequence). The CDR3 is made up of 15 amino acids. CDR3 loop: CASRTSGNYQETQYF. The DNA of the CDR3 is TGTGCCAGCAGGACTAGCGGTAACTACCAAGAGACCCAGTACTTC.

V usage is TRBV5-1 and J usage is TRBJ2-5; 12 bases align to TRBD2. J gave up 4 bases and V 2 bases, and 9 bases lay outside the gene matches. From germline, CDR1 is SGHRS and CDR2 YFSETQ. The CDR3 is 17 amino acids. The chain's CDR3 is CASSFGLAGMLGETQYF. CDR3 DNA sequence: TGCGCCAGCAGCTTCGGACTAGCGGGGATGCTGGGAGAGACCCAGTACTTC.

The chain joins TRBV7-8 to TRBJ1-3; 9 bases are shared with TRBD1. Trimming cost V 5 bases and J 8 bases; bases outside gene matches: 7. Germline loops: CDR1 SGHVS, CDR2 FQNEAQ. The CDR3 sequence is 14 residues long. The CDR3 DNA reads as TGTGCCAGCAGCCAAGGACAGGGGAGGGACACCATATATTTT. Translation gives CASSQGQGRDTIYF.

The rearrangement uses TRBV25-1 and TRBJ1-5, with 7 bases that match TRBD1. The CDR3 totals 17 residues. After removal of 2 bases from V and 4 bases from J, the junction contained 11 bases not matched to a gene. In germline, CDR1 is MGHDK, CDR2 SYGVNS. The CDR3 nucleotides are TGTGCCAGCAGTGAACCCGGAGGGGGCAGGGGGAATCAGCCCCAGCATTTT. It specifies CASSEPGGGRGNQPQHF.

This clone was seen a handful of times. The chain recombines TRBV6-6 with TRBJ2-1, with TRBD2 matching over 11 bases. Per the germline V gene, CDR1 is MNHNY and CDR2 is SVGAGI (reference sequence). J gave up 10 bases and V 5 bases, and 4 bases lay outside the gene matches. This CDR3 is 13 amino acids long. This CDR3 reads CASSIGLAGEQFF. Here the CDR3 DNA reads TGTGCCAGCAGTATCGGACTAGCGGGCGAGCAGTTCTTC.

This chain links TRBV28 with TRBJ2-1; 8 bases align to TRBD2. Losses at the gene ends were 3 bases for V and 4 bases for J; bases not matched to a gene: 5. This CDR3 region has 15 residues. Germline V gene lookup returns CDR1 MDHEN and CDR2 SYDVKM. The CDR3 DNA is TGTGCCAGCAGTTTTAGTCTAGCGGGTTACAATGAGCAGTTCTTC. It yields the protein CASSFSLAGYNEQFF.

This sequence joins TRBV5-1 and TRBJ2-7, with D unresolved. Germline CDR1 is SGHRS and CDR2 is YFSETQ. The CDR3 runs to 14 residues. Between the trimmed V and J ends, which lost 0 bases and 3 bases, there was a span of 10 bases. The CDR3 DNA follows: TGCGCCAGCAGCTTGGCCGCTAGGATCTACGAGCAGTACTTC. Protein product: CASSLAARIYEQYF.